The rows below give T cell receptor beta chains drawn from one sample of a study of blood T cell repertoires in COVID-19. Produced via immunoSEQ multiplex PCR; TCRdb's table is partial and in-frame only. The table lists about 200,000 clones, 80% to 90% of them singletons. Specimen: peripheral blood. These receptor sequences come from a woman aged 65 to 85 with acute or convalescent COVID-19. The CDR3 runs from the conserved cysteine through the conserved F or W. The D gene is left open where the match is weak. The listing skips clone size in some rows; elsewhere it reads once, few, many or a size class.

V gene	CDR3 length	J gene	D gene	clone size	CDR3 protein	CDR3 DNA
TRBV7-8	13	TRBJ2-1	NA	NA	CASGVARMNEQFF	TGTGCCAGCGGTGTAGCCCGTATGAATGAGCAGTTCTTC
TRBV10-3	15	TRBJ1-1	TRBD1	once	CAISQTGAMNTEAFF	TGTGCCATCAGCCAGACAGGGGCAATGAACACTGAAGCTTTCTTT
TRBV5-1	15	TRBJ2-5	NA	NA	CASSLARGPQETQYF	TGCGCCAGCAGCTTGGCCAGGGGCCCCCAAGAGACCCAGTACTTC
TRBV4-1	17	TRBJ1-5	NA	NA	CASSQEGPGWVDQPQHF	TGCGCCAGCAGCCAAGAAGGGCCAGGGTGGGTCGATCAGCCCCAGCATTTT
TRBV7-6	15	TRBJ2-5	TRBD2	NA	CASSLTTSGGETQYF	TGTGCCAGCAGCTTAACAACTAGCGGAGGGGAGACCCAGTACTTC
TRBV6-5	15	TRBJ2-7	TRBD2	NA	CATLGLAGGSYEQYF	TGTGCCACCTTAGGACTAGCGGGGGGCTCCTACGAGCAGTACTTC
TRBV3-1/TRBV3-2	12	TRBJ1-1	NA	NA	CASSQMAGGAFF	TGTGCCAGCAGCCAAATGGCCGGGGGGGCTTTCTTT
TRBV18	14	TRBJ1-1	NA	NA	CASRGDSMNTEAFF	TGTGCCAGCCGGGGTGACTCTATGAACACTGAAGCTTTCTTT
TRBV5-4	15	TRBJ2-1	TRBD1	NA	CASSLRTGFYNEQFF	TGTGCCAGCAGCTTGCGGACAGGGTTCTACAATGAGCAGTTCTTC
TRBV6-2/TRBV6-3	13	TRBJ1-1	TRBD1	NA	CASSRQGGTEAFF	TGTGCCAGCAGTCGACAGGGGGGCACTGAAGCTTTCTTT
TRBV19	16	TRBJ2-3	TRBD2	NA	CASRTGTSRLTDTQYF	TGTGCCAGTAGGACCGGGACTAGTAGGCTTACAGATACGCAGTATTTT
TRBV5-1	15	TRBJ2-1	TRBD2	NA	CASSLVARGGNEQFF	TGCGCCAGCAGCTTGGTGGCCCGGGGGGGCAATGAGCAGTTCTTC
TRBV28	12	TRBJ1-2	NA	NA	CAGRDTYYGYTF	TGTGCCGGCCGGGACACCTACTATGGCTACACCTTC
TRBV27	16	TRBJ2-1	NA	NA	CASSLSSRGLITEQFF	TGTGCCAGCAGTTTATCGAGTCGCGGCCTAATTACCGAGCAGTTCTTC
TRBV12-3/TRBV12-4	13	TRBJ2-7	NA	NA	CASRNRVFYEQYF	TGTGCCAGCAGGAACCGGGTCTTCTACGAGCAGTACTTC
TRBV5-1	15	TRBJ2-7	NA	NA	CASSLAREGLYEQYF	TGCGCCAGCAGCTTGGCCAGGGAAGGTCTCTACGAGCAGTACTTC
TRBV10-3	16	TRBJ2-3	TRBD1	NA	CAISDSPGQSTDTQYF	TGTGCCATCAGTGATTCCCCGGGACAGAGTACAGATACGCAGTATTTT
TRBV19	13	TRBJ1-5	NA	NA	CASSVQRNQPQHF	TGTGCCAGTAGTGTACAACGCAATCAGCCCCAGCATTTT
TRBV6-6	13	TRBJ1-1	NA	NA	CASSTREGMRAFF	TGTGCCAGCAGTACCCGGGAAGGAATGCGAGCTTTCTTT
TRBV5-1	15	TRBJ2-5	TRBD1	NA	CASSLQGSPQETQYF	TGCGCCAGCAGCTTACAGGGGTCGCCTCAAGAGACCCAGTACTTC
TRBV5-5	12	TRBJ1-2	NA	NA	CASSPPGSPIAF	TGTGCCAGCAGTCCACCGGGGTCTCCTATCGCCTTC
TRBV11-3	14	TRBJ1-3	TRBD1	NA	CASSPRQGGNTIYF	TGTGCCAGCAGCCCCCGACAGGGGGGAAACACCATATATTTT
TRBV25-1	14	TRBJ2-7	NA	NA	CASSDWEGGYEQYF	TGTGCCAGCAGTGATTGGGAGGGGGGCTACGAGCAGTACTTC
TRBV6-5	14	TRBJ2-2	TRBD1	NA	CASSPRQGSGELFF	TGTGCCAGCAGTCCGAGACAGGGATCCGGGGAGCTGTTTTTT
TRBV10-3	14	TRBJ2-1	NA	NA	CAISEWRDRNEQFF	TGTGCCATCAGTGAGTGGCGGGACCGCAATGAGCAGTTCTTC
TRBV5-4	15	TRBJ1-2	TRBD1	NA	CASSSRQGWSYGYTF	TGTGCCAGCAGCTCCCGACAGGGTTGGAGCTATGGCTACACCTTC
TRBV27	16	TRBJ2-2	NA	NA	CASSLFGRGNTGELFF	TGTGCCAGCAGTTTATTTGGCAGGGGGAACACCGGGGAGCTGTTTTTT
TRBV19	15	TRBJ1-1	NA	NA	CATLSQGSMNTEAFF	TGTGCCACCCTCAGCCAGGGGTCGATGAACACTGAAGCTTTCTTT
TRBV6-2/TRBV6-3	15	TRBJ2-1	NA	NA	CASSYSRGQGNEQFF	TGTGCCAGCAGTTACTCCCGCGGTCAAGGAAATGAGCAGTTCTTC
TRBV3-1/TRBV3-2	15	TRBJ2-3	TRBD2	NA	CASSQAERGADTQYF	TGTGCCAGCAGCCAAGCAGAGCGGGGGGCGGATACGCAGTATTTT
TRBV23-1	18	TRBJ2-7	TRBD1	NA	CASSQEAGPTRGLYEQYF	TGCGCCAGCAGTCAAGAGGCAGGGCCCACAAGGGGGCTATACGAGCAGTACTTC
TRBV10-3	14	TRBJ2-7	NA	NA	CAISGTETSYEQYF	TGTGCCATCTCCGGGACTGAGACCTCCTACGAGCAGTACTTC
TRBV7-2	12	TRBJ1-5	NA	few	CASSPPDQPQHF	TGTGCCAGCAGTCCCCCAGATCAGCCCCAGCATTTT
TRBV18	13	TRBJ1-1	NA	once	CASSPEQGFEAFF	TGTGCCAGCTCACCCGAGCAGGGTTTTGAAGCTTTCTTT